This TCR beta chain was profiled in a study of CD8 T cells in Susac syndrome. With V trimmed by 2 bases and J by 5 bases, 7 bases remained unmatched. Germline CDR1 LGHDT, CDR2 YNNKEL (reference sequence). The CDR3 consists of 17 residues. The multiple sclerosis controls were treatment-naive patients with relapsing-remitting disease that was stable or active. RNA totalling about 0.45 to 1 ug underwent reverse transcription with random hexamers. MiXCR, applied by TCRdb to the immunoSEQ multiplex PCR reads, yields one record per CDR3 protein. The repertoire has more than 150,000 distinct CDR3 sequences, approximately 94% of them found once; the top ten carry 0.2% to 0.25%.

V and J are TRBV3-1 and TRBJ2-2; 11 nucleotides align to TRBD2. The sequenced sample was CD8+ T cells from PBMCs. The source of this sequence is a human donor with multiple sclerosis. The CDR3 protein is CASSQIAGGPRTGELFF. The CDR3 coding sequence is TGTGCCAGCAGCCAAATAGCGGGGGGGCCGCGGACCGGGGAGCTGTTTTTT.